Listed below are T cell receptor beta chains from one sample, sequenced in a study of preoperative IRX-2 immunotherapy in early breast cancer. The repertoire was sequenced with immunoSEQ multiplex PCR; TCRdb's copy has only in-frame clones and lacks some. The sample holds 40,000 to 45,000 clones, roughly 80% seen once. The specimen comprised tumor tissue, sampled after IRX-2 immunotherapy. Receptors were obtained from a human donor with breast cancer. CDR3s include the opening cysteine and the closing phenylalanine or tryptophan. Clone size is stated in some rows and not others, as once, few, many or a class when expanded.

15 TRBV6-4 . CASSYSRYAGYEQYF
22 TRBV1 . CTSSQFDMRLAGGLPHTDTQYF
18 TRBV5-1 . CASSLGELGITSNQPQHF
16 TRBV6-8 . CASRPPGGRDTDTQYF
15 TRBV5-1 . CASSEQPIMNTEAFF
15 TRBV5-1 . CASSFTTEKTDTQYF
13 TRBV19 . CASQDRLNTEAFF
17 TRBV6-8 . CASSYDVGRKNTGELFF
14 TRBV7-6 . CASSQDGLSYEQYF
16 TRBV15 . CATSRDAGAGRYEQYF
11 TRBV10-1 . CASSDHYEQYF
15 TRBV5-1 few CASSPGTGGSDTQYF
14 TRBV5-1 . CASSTGQVNTEAFF
16 TRBV6-8 . CASSYGTGVWNTEAFF
15 TRBV10-2 few CASSEEGIYNSPLHF
14 TRBV6-8 . CASRPDRVRNEQFF
13 TRBV1 . CASSQDLGYEQYF
12 TRBV28 . CASSLRVYEQYF
13 TRBV23-1 . CASSLAGGYEQYF
15 TRBV5-1 . CASSLVGGTNEKLFF
14 TRBV7-8 . CASSEDSFNEKLFF
14 TRBV4-2 . CASSLVKYRNEQFF
14 TRBV15 . CATGRAGSNQPQHF
15 TRBV7-6 . CASSLVPPRYNEQFF
15 TRBV19 . CASTTTFSPAETQYF
14 TRBV30 . CAWSGSGRGYEQFF
12 TRBV6-7 . CASHLGNNEQFF
16 TRBV7-4 . CASSLDGASSYNEQFF
13 TRBV18 . CASSPDRAHEQYF
15 TRBV15 . CATSRTGGWDTEAFF
17 TRBV5-1 once CASSLARSARVNTEAFF
13 TRBV6-8 few CASSPPQGSEQYF
12 TRBV19 . CASSQVQETQYF
15 TRBV5-1 . CASSYSGGVTGELFF
12 TRBV28 . CASSPLYNEQFF
16 TRBV11-1 . CASSLEVQGGWEKLFF
11 TRBV14 . CASEGTGKLFF
16 TRBV29-1 few CSVEEGSGFGGNIQYF
15 TRBV5-1 . CASSLTPGQGEKLFF
12 TRBV28 once CASSFQRTEAFF